The subject of this entry is one T cell receptor (beta chain). Its specificity is not known. The protocol was immunoSEQ multiplex PCR, while the TCRdb copy is restricted to in-frame clones and leaves out a portion. The repertoire holds 140,000 to 150,000 clones, with roughly 90% as singletons. These data are taken from a study of T cell responses to AZD1222 COVID-19 vaccine. Study-wide points: Regions 160-218 and 743-854 held dominance among vaccine-associated CD4 TCRs, which spanned spike. A reported finding is that nearly half of spike-specific TCRs target unmutated variant regions. It was only after the peak T cell response that any repertoires were sampled. Most donors were white British and more were female, and clonal diversity was possibly underestimated.

Sequenced material: peripheral blood, taken on day 0 of AZD1222 vaccination. This TCR was recovered from an adult in good health.

The CDR3 is CASSLGQGRADTQYF. The CDR3 DNA sequence: TGTGCCAGCAGCCTTGGACAGGGACGGGCAGATACGCAGTATTTT. The chain combines TRBV11-3 with TRBJ2-3, with 8 bases matching TRBD1. V was clipped by 5 bases and J by 4 bases; unmatched bases: 8. CDR3 size: 15 residues. Per the germline V gene, CDR1 is SGHNT and CDR2 is YENEEA. The whole variable domain, remainder taken from reference TRBV11-3 and TRBJ2-3, is EAGVVQSPRYKIIEKKQPVAFWCNPISGHNTLYWYLQNLGQGPELLIRYENEEAVDDSQLPKDRFSAERLKGVDSTLKIQPAELGDSAVYLCASSLGQGRADTQYFGPGTRLTVL.